The 28 T cell receptor beta chains below were found in one sample sequenced in a study of T-cell memory formation after mild COVID-19. Each CDR3 protein is one row after TCRdb ran MiXCR on the 5' RACE reads. Among 180,000 or so distinct CDR3 sequences listed, under 14% were seen once. Sequenced sample: PBMCs or a T cell subset sorted from them (not recorded which). Receptors originate from a man aged 18 to 35 who had mild COVID-19 (a few samples of this study predate the infection). Cell type and time point are not known.

This clonotype was seen ten or more times. This chain joins TRBV6-6 and TRBJ2-7; 7 nucleotides match TRBD1. In germline, CDR1 is MNHNY, CDR2 SVGAGI (reference sequence). CDR3 length: 14 amino acids. J gave up 2 bases and V 2 bases, and 3 bases lay outside the gene matches. CDR3 loop: CASSYGQGAYEQYF. The CDR3 DNA sequence: TGTGCCAGCAGTTACGGCCAGGGGGCCTACGAGCAGTACTTC.

This clonotype was observed a few times. The rearrangement links TRBV29-1 to TRBJ2-1, with D perhaps matching TRBD2 (6 bases). Trimming cost V 7 bases and J 4 bases, with 17 bases left between them. This CDR3 is 14 amino acids long. Germline V gene sequence: CDR1 SQVTM, CDR2 ANQGSEA. The CDR3 sequence is CSGGVRAPYNEQFF. The CDR3 region has the DNA TGCAGCGGGGGGGTAAGAGCGCCGTACAATGAGCAGTTCTTC.

The V and J genes are TRBV11-2 and TRBJ2-7; 10 bases align to TRBD2. The CDR3 is 15 amino acids. Germline values: CDR1 SGHAT, CDR2 FQNNGV. The ends lost 3 bases at V and 7 bases at J; junction bases unmatched: 9. DNA for the CDR3: TGTGCCAGCAGCTTGTGGACTAGCGGCCCCGGGGAGCAGTACTTC. Translating gives CASSLWTSGPGEQYF.

This clonotype turned up a few times. This chain links TRBV6-6 with TRBJ2-3; 8 nucleotides match TRBD1. V dropped 5 bases and J dropped 3; count of bases not matched to a gene: 10. This CDR3 is built from 16 residues. Germline CDR1 is MNHNY and CDR2 is SVGAGI (reference sequence). The DNA for the CDR3 is TGTGCCAGCAGTGCCCCGACAGGGGTAACGACAGATACGCAGTATTTT. Protein product: CASSAPTGVTTDTQYF.

The V and J genes are TRBV7-3 and TRBJ1-1; a weak D match, TRBD1 (6 bases). The CDR3 sequence is 14 residues long. Germline CDR1 is SGHTA and CDR2 is FQGTGA. V lost 2 bases to trimming and J lost 4 bases, with 11 bases between them. In nucleotides, the CDR3 is TGTGCCAGCAGCTTATTCCAGGGGAGCACTGAAGCTTTCTTT. It translates to CASSLFQGSTEAFF.

The gene calls are TRBV20-1 and TRBJ1-4; 8 nucleotides line up with TRBD1. Trimming took 1 base from V and 0 from J; bases not matched to a gene: 7. The CDR3 is 17 amino acids. CDR1 DFQATT and CDR2 SNEGSKA come from the germline V gene (reference sequence). CDR3 protein: CSARGADRAATNEKLFF. CDR3 DNA sequence: TGCAGTGCTAGAGGGGCGGACAGGGCCGCAACTAATGAAAAACTGTTTTTT.

The rearrangement links TRBV4-3 to TRBJ2-3; D remains unclear. CDR1 LGHNA and CDR2 YSLEER come from the germline V gene. The CDR3 is 15 residues long. The ends were cut back, 1 base at V and 4 bases at J, with 12 bases in the middle. The CDR3 is CASSQGLGLADTQYF. CDR3 in DNA: TGCGCCAGCAGCCAAGGTCTAGGTCTCGCAGATACGCAGTATTTT.

The table lists this clonotype with many counts. The rearrangement joins TRBV7-2 to TRBJ2-3; no definite D call. Germline V lookup: CDR1 SGHTA, CDR2 FQGNSA. V shed 0 bases and J shed 5 bases, with 0 bases lying between them. This CDR3 contains 11 residues. Here the CDR3 DNA reads TGTGCCAGCAGCTTAGCAGATACGCAGTATTTT. Translation: CASSLADTQYF.

This clonotype was picked up many times. V and J are TRBV5-1 and TRBJ2-5, with 8 nucleotides matching TRBD1. V was clipped by 5 bases and J by 1 base; unmatched bases: 4. Germline V gene sequence: CDR1 SGHRS, CDR2 YFSETQ. The CDR3 has 14 residues. As DNA, the CDR3 is TGCGCCAGCAGTCCTGGGACAGGCCAAGAGACCCAGTACTTC. This gives the protein CASSPGTGQETQYF.

The chain combines TRBV27 with TRBJ1-1, with D possibly TRBD1 on 6 matching bases. V gave up 3 bases and J gave up 3 bases, with 14 bases separating them. CDR3 length equals 15 residues. Germline values: CDR1 MNHEY, CDR2 SMNVEV (reference sequence). As DNA, the CDR3 is TGTGCCAGCAGTTTGTCCAGGGGTGTTCACACTGAAGCTTTCTTT. It translates to CASSLSRGVHTEAFF.

V is TRBV5-1 and J is TRBJ2-5; D gene ambiguous. Germline V lookup: CDR1 SGHRS, CDR2 YFSETQ. Trimming left V 0 bases short and J 3 bases short, with 12 bases between. The CDR3 length is 15 residues. For the CDR3, the DNA is TGCGCCAGCAGCTTGGCGCAGTTCCCGGAAGAGACCCAGTACTTC. The encoded protein is CASSLAQFPEETQYF. Combining the CDR3 with reference TRBV5-1 and TRBJ2-5 gives the whole variable domain KAGVTQTPRYLIKTRGQQVTLSCSPISGHRSVSWYQQTPGQGLQFLFEYFSETQRNKGNFPGRFSGRQFSNSRSEMNVSTLELGDSALYLCASSLAQFPEETQYFGPGTRLLVL.

This clonotype was recorded a few times. The chain combines TRBV11-2 with TRBJ2-3; 9 bases line up with TRBD2. Trimming at V came to 1 base and at J to 7 bases, leaving 6 bases not matched to a gene. The CDR3 has 15 residues. Germline V CDR1 and CDR2: SGHAT, FQNNGV. CDR3 protein: CASSLGRGGFNTQYF. CDR3 sequence (DNA): TGTGCCAGCAGCTTAGGGCGGGGGGGGTTTAATACGCAGTATTTT.

The rearrangement links TRBV5-6 to TRBJ1-1; TRBD1 is a possible D gene (5 bases). V lost 7 bases, J lost 0 bases, and 22 bases lay in between. Germline loops: CDR1 SGHDT, CDR2 YYEEEE. This CDR3 has 17 amino acids. The chain's CDR3 is CASSSGRGRLMNTEAFF. The CDR3 nucleotides read TGTGCCAGCTCTTCAGGGAGGGGCCGTCTAATGAACACTGAAGCTTTCTTT.

The chain recombines TRBV25-1 with TRBJ1-3; TRBD1 agrees at 7 bases. The CDR3 loop spans 15 amino acids. The junction had 6 bases not matched to a gene; V was cut back by 3 bases and J by 4 bases. Germline lookup yields CDR1 MGHDK and CDR2 SYGVNS. The CDR3 nucleotides are TGTGCCAGCAGTGATTCCCGGGACAGAGGAAACACCATATATTTT. Translated: CASSDSRDRGNTIYF.

The rearrangement uses TRBV5-1 and TRBJ2-3, with TRBD2 matching over 9 bases. The CDR3 consists of 18 residues. V trimming: 0 bases; J trimming: 5 bases; junction bases outside the gene matches: 13. In germline, CDR1 is SGHRS, CDR2 YFSETQ. The CDR3 DNA is TGCGCCAGCAGCTTGGGGCTAGCGGGGCGCGGTCGCGGAGATACGCAGTATTTT. Translated: CASSLGLAGRGRGDTQYF. Full variable domain (missing parts from reference TRBV5-1 and TRBJ2-3): KAGVTQTPRYLIKTRGQQVTLSCSPISGHRSVSWYQQTPGQGLQFLFEYFSETQRNKGNFPGRFSGRQFSNSRSEMNVSTLELGDSALYLCASSLGLAGRGRGDTQYFGPGTRLTVL.

On this clonotype: This sequence may be a read error, since a much larger clone differs from it by one base. This CDR3 reads CASSPWTGMGETHYF. The CDR3, as DNA: TGTGCCAGCAGCCCCTGGACAGGGATGGGAGAGACCCATTACTTC. The chain is built from TRBV11-2 and TRBJ2-5; 8 bases agree with TRBD1. Germline V gives CDR1 SGHAT, CDR2 FQNNGV. CDR3 size: 15 residues.

This clonotype has at least ten counts. CDR3 sequence (DNA): TGCGCCAGCAGCTTGGGATTAGGGACTAGCTCCTACGAGCAGTACGTC. Translation gives CASSLGLGTSSYEQYV. The chain joins TRBV5-1 to TRBJ2-7; 8 positions match TRBD2. With V trimmed by 0 bases and J by 0 bases, 5 bases remained unmatched. Germline assignment: CDR1 SGHRS and CDR2 YFSETQ. The CDR3 contains 16 residues.

Only a few counts were recorded for this clonotype. V is TRBV24-1 and J is TRBJ2-2, with D possibly TRBD1 on 5 matching bases. The V end lost 6 bases, the J end lost 1 base, and 11 bases lay between the germline ends. The CDR3 is 15 residues long. Germline CDR1 reads KGHDR; CDR2 reads SFDVKD. CDR3 amino acids: CATSSVTENTGELFF. The CDR3 region has the DNA TGTGCCACCAGTTCGGTGACAGAGAACACCGGGGAGCTGTTTTTT.

This chain uses TRBV7-8 with TRBJ1-2; TRBD1 matches 7 bases. CDR1 and CDR2 (germline): SGHVS, FQNEAQ. The CDR3 runs to 17 residues. The V segment lost 5 bases and the J segment 6 bases; nucleotides outside the gene matches: 18. CDR3 DNA: TGTGCCAGCAGCCCCTTTGTATCGCAGACAGGGCAAAATGGCTACACCTTC. It yields the protein CASSPFVSQTGQNGYTF. The whole variable domain, filled in from reference TRBV7-8 and TRBJ1-2, reads GAGVSQSPRYKVAKRGQDVALRCDPISGHVSLFWYQQALGQGPEFLTYFQNEAQLDKSGLPSDRFFAERPEGSVSTLKIQRTQQEDSAVYLCASSPFVSQTGQNGYTFGSGTRLTVV.

This clonotype occurred a few times. The chain carries TRBV9 and TRBJ2-2; D may correspond to TRBD1 or TRBD2 (5 bases each). This CDR3 has 13 amino acids. CDR1 is SGDLS and CDR2 is YYNGEE in the germline V gene. Trimming took 4 bases from V and 4 from J, leaving 8 bases between them. The CDR3 spells CASSQGVTGELFF. The CDR3 DNA reads as TGTGCCAGCAGCCAGGGAGTCACCGGGGAGCTGTTTTTT.

The sample holds many counts of this clonotype. This chain connects TRBV24-1 to TRBJ1-5; D is undetermined. Germline CDR1 and CDR2: KGHDR and SFDVKD. This CDR3 contains 13 residues. The V end was cut by 5 bases, the J end by 7 bases, with 11 bases between. In nucleotides, the CDR3 is TGTGCCACCAGTGGTAGCGGGGAACAGCCCCAGCATTTT. It translates to CATSGSGEQPQHF.

At least ten counts were recorded for this clonotype. The chain recombines TRBV5-6 with TRBJ1-1, with no clear D. The CDR3 runs 11 residues. Germline assignment: CDR1 SGHDT and CDR2 YYEEEE. V lost 4 bases, J lost 1 base, and 2 bases lay in between. The CDR3 DNA reads TGTGCCAGCAGCAGGAACACTGAAGCTTTCTTT. As protein: CASSRNTEAFF.

This clonotype showed up just a few times. The chain carries TRBV18 and TRBJ2-5, with a possible D match to TRBD2 (6 bases). Trimming shortened V by 1 base and J by 2 bases, and 11 bases separated the two germline ends. This CDR3 comprises 15 residues. CDR1 is KGHSH and CDR2 is LQKENI in the germline V gene. CDR3 sequence reads: CASSPRTNTQETQYF. DNA for the CDR3: TGTGCCAGCTCACCACGGACTAACACGCAAGAGACCCAGTACTTC.

The V call is TRBV4-2, the J call TRBJ1-2; D is unclear. Per germline, CDR1 LGHNA and CDR2 YNFKEQ. CDR3 length: 14 amino acids. V was trimmed by 0 bases and J by 2 bases, leaving 7 bases between them. The chain's CDR3 is CASSQDKRNYGYTF. The CDR3 DNA reads as TGTGCCAGCAGCCAAGATAAGCGGAACTATGGCTACACCTTC.

The sample holds a few counts of this clonotype. The gene calls are TRBV12-3 or TRBV12-4 and TRBJ2-3; 9 bases fit TRBD1. The CDR3 spans 12 residues. The V and J ends lost 5 bases and 6 bases, in that order; junction bases with no gene match: 0. The DNA of the CDR3 is TGTGCCAGCAGTGGACAGGGGGATACGCAGTATTTT. It encodes CASSGQGDTQYF.

The chain uses TRBV4-1 and TRBJ2-5, with D possibly being TRBD2 (6 bases). Looked up from germline, CDR1 is MGHRA and CDR2 is YSYEKL. Trimming shortened V by 0 bases and J by 3 bases, and 11 bases separated the two germline ends. The CDR3 is made up of 15 amino acids. CDR3 region: CASSQEGRGEETQYF. In DNA, the CDR3 is TGCGCCAGCAGCCAAGAAGGGCGGGGCGAAGAGACCCAGTACTTC.

The chain couples TRBV2 to TRBJ2-7; D might be TRBD1 (6 bases). V was shortened by 7 bases and J by 4 bases, with 29 bases between the two germline ends. Germline CDR1 is SNHLY and CDR2 is FYNNEI. The CDR3 has 18 residues. The CDR3 region is CASTIGGNRAPDSYEQYV. The CDR3, as DNA: TGTGCCAGCACCATTGGAGGTAACAGGGCCCCCGACTCTTACGAGCAGTACGTC.

The chain combines TRBV7-9 with TRBJ2-5; 7 bases match TRBD2. The CDR3 runs to 13 residues. Germline V gene sequence: CDR1 SEHNR, CDR2 FQNEAQ (reference sequence). The V segment lost 4 bases and the J segment 5 bases; nucleotides outside the gene matches: 4. CDR3 nucleotides: TGTGCCAGCAGCTGGGGGGGGGAGGAGACCCAGTACTTC. It translates to CASSWGGEETQYF.